This TCR beta chain was identified in a study of blood T cell repertoires in COVID-19. Study-wide context: Samples taken during acute and convalescent COVID-19 were collected in the United States, Italy and Spain. Sources were T cells, B-cell-depleted T cells, or PBMCs; the material itself was cDNA or gDNA.

The ends were cut back, 4 bases at V and 6 bases at J, with 13 bases in the middle. CDR1 is MGHRA and CDR2 is YSYEKL in the germline V gene. The CDR3 extends over 13 amino acids. The table came from immunoSEQ multiplex PCR; TCRdb's copy has only in-frame clones and leaves some out. The table lists roughly 100,000 clones, 87% of them singletons, with about 6.3% in the top ten. The specimen was peripheral blood. This sequence was found in a human donor in a cohort sampled during active COVID-19. The chain joins TRBV4-1 to TRBJ2-7; D remains unclear. The CDR3 sequence is CASSRVIGSEQYF. The CDR3, as DNA: TGCGCCAGCAGCCGTGTTATTGGTAGCGAGCAGTACTTC.